This TCR beta chain came from a study of response to subunit inactivated influenza vaccine. This clonotype was found a few times. The target antigen is unknown. TCRdb passed the RT-PCR reads through MiXCR, listing each CDR3 protein once. The table has over 400,000 distinct CDR3 sequences, 10% to 11% seen once. Trimming removed 1 base from V and 1 base from J, with 16 bases in between. The CDR3 covers 17 residues. Germline lookup yields CDR1 MGHDK and CDR2 SYGVNS. General study findings and limits: Authors suggested each seasonal flu vaccination may recruit only limited numbers of new T cells.

This TCR derives from a man in his fifties or sixties who received an inactivated influenza vaccine. The gene calls are TRBV25-1 and TRBJ2-5; D unresolved. This material consisted of PBMCs from blood, taken about 40 days after vaccination. The CDR3 is CASSELVAAFSQETQYF. In DNA form, the CDR3 reads TGTGCCAGCAGTGAATTAGTGGCAGCTTTCTCCCAAGAGACCCAGTACTTC.